This TCR beta chain was captured in a study of cytomegalovirus exposure and HLA in healthy donors. Overall study findings and caveats: Cytomegalovirus association was listed for 170 or so TCR beta chains.

In the PCR, 60 Vbeta and 13 Jbeta primers were used. Some clones are missing from TCRdb's copy, which holds only in-frame ones; the method was immunoSEQ multiplex PCR. Of 160,000 or so clones in the sample, 80% are singletons; the top ten hold about 1.3%. V lost 2 bases to trimming and J lost 4 bases, with 10 bases between them. Germline loops: CDR1 SGDLS, CDR2 YYNGEE. CDR3 length equals 14 residues. Comments on this clone: The antigen is undetermined.

The specimen sequenced was PBMCs. The V gene is TRBV9, the J gene TRBJ1-3; D remains ambiguous. The receptor was derived from a man aged 25-40 years in good health and CMV-seronegative. The DNA of the CDR3 is TGTGCCAGCAGCGTTGATACCAGGGGAAACACCATATATTTT. Its protein product is CASSVDTRGNTIYF.